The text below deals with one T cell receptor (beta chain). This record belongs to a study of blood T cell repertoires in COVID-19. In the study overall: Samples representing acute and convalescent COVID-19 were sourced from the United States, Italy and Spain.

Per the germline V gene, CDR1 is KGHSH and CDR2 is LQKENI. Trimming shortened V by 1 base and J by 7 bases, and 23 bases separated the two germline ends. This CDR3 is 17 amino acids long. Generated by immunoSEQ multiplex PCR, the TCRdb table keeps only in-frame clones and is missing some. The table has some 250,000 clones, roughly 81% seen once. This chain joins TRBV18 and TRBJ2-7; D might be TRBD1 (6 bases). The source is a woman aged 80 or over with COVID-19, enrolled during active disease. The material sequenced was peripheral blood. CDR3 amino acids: CASSPLMGDTARREQYF. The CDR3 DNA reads TGTGCCAGCTCACCACTCATGGGGGACACGGCTCGGAGGGAGCAGTACTTC.